This entry concerns a single T cell receptor (beta chain). The same CDR3 is also encoded by other DNA sequences in this sample. TCRdb keeps only in-frame clones here, not all; method: immunoSEQ multiplex PCR. Of 200,000 to 300,000 clones listed, about 85% were seen once; the top ten hold under 4%. The CDR3 totals 14 residues. Germline V gives CDR1 MNHEY, CDR2 SVGAGI. With V trimmed by 2 bases and J by 4 bases, 5 bases remained unmatched. The sample belongs to a study of blood T cell repertoires in COVID-19. J is TRBJ2-7 and V is TRBV6-5; TRBD2 matches at 7 bases. The sequenced material came from peripheral blood. The sequence was obtained from a man aged 18 to 30 with active or convalescent COVID-19. In DNA form, the CDR3 reads TGTGCCAGCAGTTACCTTCCTAGCGGTTACGAGCAGTACTTC. Translation: CASSYLPSGYEQYF.